Listed here are 10 T cell receptor beta chains from one sample, sequenced in a study of blood T cells in healthy people across ages. Using a J-beta primer mix together with a sample-barcoded 5' primer, a second PCR was run for roughly 7 to 12 cycles. Via MiXCR, TCRdb re-called the 5' RACE reads, giving one row per CDR3 protein. Of approximately 1.5 million distinct CDR3 sequences in the sample, about 42% were seen once. Sequencing input: blood. The receptors stem from a woman aged 18-29 years in good health.

This clonotype was picked up a small number of times. V and J are TRBV4-1 and TRBJ2-1; D not certain. Germline CDR1 MGHRA, CDR2 YSYEKL. V was cut by 4 bases and J by 10 bases, with 20 bases left in between. CDR3 size: 15 residues. The CDR3 DNA sequence: TGCGCCAGCAGCCCTGCGCCCACCCGCTGGCTAGAGCAGTTCTTC. Protein product: CASSPAPTRWLEQFF.

V usage is TRBV29-1 and J usage is TRBJ1-1; D gene unclear. Looked up from germline, CDR1 is SQVTM and CDR2 is ANQGSEA. The CDR3 totals 12 residues. V was pared by 4 bases and J by 4 bases, with 10 bases between. CDR3 DNA sequence: TGCAGCGTTGTACAGTTAGGCACTGAAGCTTTCTTT. This sequence encodes CSVVQLGTEAFF. Supplemented by reference TRBV29-1 and TRBJ1-1, the full variable domain reads SAVISQKPSRDICQRGTSLTIQCQVDSQVTMMFWYRQQPGQSLTLIATANQGSEATYESGFVIDKFPISRPNLTFSTLTVSNMSPEDSSIYLCSVVQLGTEAFFGQGTRLTVV.

The V and J genes are TRBV18 and TRBJ1-4; a weak D match, TRBD1 (5 bases). The germline CDR1 and CDR2 sequences are KGHSH and LQKENI. The V gene lost 5 bases and the J gene lost 11 bases, with 15 bases spanning the gap. The CDR3 extends over 13 amino acids. The CDR3: CASSTRQSEKLFF. In nucleotides, the CDR3 is TGTGCCAGCTCAACAAGACAGTCAGAGAAACTGTTTTTT.

The CDR3 loop reads CASSNPLDLHEQYF. The CDR3, as DNA: TGTGCCAGCAGCAATCCTTTGGACTTACACGAGCAGTACTTC. The chain joins TRBV7-9 to TRBJ2-7, with TRBD2 as a possible D gene (5 bases). The ends were cut back, 5 bases at V and 5 bases at J, with 16 bases in the middle. Germline-derived CDR1 and CDR2 are SEHNR and FQNEAQ (reference sequence). The CDR3 is 14 amino acids.

V and J are TRBV27 and TRBJ2-1; D not resolved. The V gene lost 3 bases and the J gene lost 5 bases, with 8 bases spanning the gap. The CDR3 sequence is 13 residues long. Looked up from germline, CDR1 is MNHEY and CDR2 is SMNVEV (reference sequence). This chain's CDR3 is CASSLRIHNEQFF. CDR3 sequence (DNA): TGTGCCAGCAGTTTGCGGATCCACAATGAGCAGTTCTTC.

The chain couples TRBV27 to TRBJ1-4; 9 bases agree with TRBD1. V was clipped by 6 bases and J by 3 bases; unmatched bases: 8. Germline assignment: CDR1 MNHEY and CDR2 SMNVEV (reference sequence). The CDR3 length is 16 residues. CDR3 loop: CASRKGQGRSNEKLFF. As DNA, the CDR3 is TGTGCCAGCAGAAAAGGACAGGGGAGGTCTAATGAAAAACTGTTTTTT.

The CDR3 sequence is CASSYSKQGRVGNEQFF. The CDR3 DNA reads as TGTGCCAGCAGTTACTCGAAACAGGGGAGGGTTGGCAATGAGCAGTTCTTC. This sequence joins TRBV6-2 or TRBV6-3 and TRBJ2-1; D possibly matches TRBD1 or TRBD2 (7 bases each). This CDR3 has 17 residues. Trimming removed 0 bases from V and 6 bases from J, with 18 bases in between. Germline lookup yields CDR1 MNHEY and CDR2 SVGEGT.

J is TRBJ2-1 and V is TRBV27; D is perhaps TRBD2 (6 bases). This CDR3 is built from 16 residues. V was pared by 2 bases and J by 7 bases, with 18 bases between. Germline V gives CDR1 MNHEY, CDR2 SMNVEV (reference sequence). CDR3 sequence (DNA): TGTGCCAGCAGTTTAAAGGCGGGCCGCGCGGGGAATGAGCAGTTCTTC. This codes for CASSLKAGRAGNEQFF.

As for this clonotype: This may be a read error, as it is one base from a much larger clone. The chain links TRBV10-3 to TRBJ2-5; 9 bases line up with TRBD1. V gave up 10 bases and J gave up 11 bases; unmatched junction bases: 8. CDR3 length: 11 residues. Per the germline V gene, CDR1 is ENHRY and CDR2 is SYGVKD. The CDR3 reads CATGQGSEQYF. Written as DNA, the CDR3 is TGTGCCACTGGACAGGGGAGTGAGCAGTACTTC.

There are a few counts of this clonotype. J is TRBJ2-1 and V is TRBV10-3, with D perhaps given as TRBD1 or TRBD2 (5 bases each). The V gene lost 5 bases and the J gene lost 0 bases, with 11 bases spanning the gap. CDR3 length: 15 residues. Germline V gives CDR1 ENHRY, CDR2 SYGVKD. The DNA for the CDR3 is TGTGCCATCAGTCGGGACGGATCCTCCTACAATGAGCAGTTCTTC. Translated, it gives CAISRDGSSYNEQFF.